This TCR beta chain was found in a study of blood T cell repertoires in COVID-19. Study context: Sites in the United States, Italy and Spain provided acute and convalescent COVID-19 samples. Sample material is recorded as cDNA or gDNA derived from T cells, B-cell-depleted T cells, or PBMCs.

The CDR3 consists of 16 residues. Trimming pared 1 base from V and 1 base from J, leaving 13 bases between. Germline V lookup: CDR1 SGHVS, CDR2 FQNEAQ. Study processing details: How many nucleated cells were present was estimated from reference gene primer amplification. Sequencing used immunoSEQ multiplex PCR; TCRdb keeps in-frame clones, though not all of them. That table supplies the V and J calls and clone size; D and trimming were determined from the DNA. The sample contains about 250,000 clones, 65% to 85% of which appear only once. Seattle's enrolled individuals joined amid active infection and were then monitored longitudinally.

The sample taken for sequencing was peripheral blood. This receptor was taken from a person between 70 and 80 years old with COVID-19, enrolled during active disease. The genes are TRBV7-8 and TRBJ2-5; D might be TRBD1 (6 bases). CDR3: CASSLEGGGLQETQYF. The CDR3, as DNA: TGTGCCAGCAGCTTAGAAGGTGGGGGCCTCCAAGAGACCCAGTACTTC.